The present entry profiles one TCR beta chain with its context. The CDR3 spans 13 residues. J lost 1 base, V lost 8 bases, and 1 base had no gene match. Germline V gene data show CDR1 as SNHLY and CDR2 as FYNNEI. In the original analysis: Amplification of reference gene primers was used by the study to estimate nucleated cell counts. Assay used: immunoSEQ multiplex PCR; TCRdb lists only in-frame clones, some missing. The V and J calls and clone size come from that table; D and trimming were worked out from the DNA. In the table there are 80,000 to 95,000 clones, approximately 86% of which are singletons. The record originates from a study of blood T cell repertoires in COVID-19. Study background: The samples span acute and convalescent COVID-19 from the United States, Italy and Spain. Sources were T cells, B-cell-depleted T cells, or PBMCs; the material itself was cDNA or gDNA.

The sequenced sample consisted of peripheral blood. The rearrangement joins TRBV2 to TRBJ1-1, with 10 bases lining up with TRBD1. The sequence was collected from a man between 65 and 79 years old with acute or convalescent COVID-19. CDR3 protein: CASRTGGNTEAFF. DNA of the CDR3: TGTGCCAGCCGGACAGGGGGGAACACTGAAGCTTTCTTT.